This T cell receptor beta chain stems from a study of CXCR3-negative and CXCR3-positive naive CD8 T cells. Study conclusions and caveats: Most assays used freshly isolated PBMCs, as cryopreservation partially reduced CXCR3.

The CDR3 has 12 residues. Germline-derived CDR1 and CDR2 are LNHDA and SQIVND (reference sequence). UMI-labeled 5' RACE TRB cDNA libraries were prepared from the cells. Each CDR3 protein gets one entry in TCRdb, which reprocessed the 5' RACE reads and gives no DNA. The table for this sample gives 80,000 to 95,000 distinct CDR3 sequences. In regard to this clonotype: Its target is not known.

The sequenced sample was naive CXCR3- CD8+ T cells from blood. Subset: CD45RO-CCR7+CD27+CD95- naive CD8+ T cells lacking CXCR3 (TNR3-). The chain links TRBV19 to TRBJ2-7; TCRdb's D gene call, TRBD1, goes unchecked for lack of DNA. This receptor was taken from a human donor in good health. Some clones in this sample may be carry-over from other donors' samples. CDR3: CASVGHPYEQYF. The full variable domain, rest sourced from reference TRBV19 and TRBJ2-7, is DGGITQSPKYLFRKEGQNVTLSCEQNLNHDAMYWYRQDPGQGLRLIYYSQIVNDFQKGDIAEGYSVSREKKESFPLTVTSAQKNPTAFYLCASVGHPYEQYFGPGTRLTVT.